The 20 T cell receptor beta chains below all came from one sample that was sequenced in a study of identical twins. TCRdb itself ran the 5' RACE reads through MiXCR, one entry per CDR3 protein. The sample records roughly 260,000 distinct CDR3 sequences, approximately 7.9% being singletons. The same sample was also used in a study of yellow fever vaccine responses in identical twins.

Sequencing input: CD8+ T cells sorted from blood. These receptors were collected from a woman aged 18-29 years in good health.

This clonotype was seen a single time. This sequence joins TRBV18 and TRBJ2-3; 7 bases agree with TRBD2. The ends lost 3 bases at V and 0 bases at J; junction bases unmatched: 3. This CDR3 comprises 15 residues. Germline assignment: CDR1 KGHSH and CDR2 LQKENI. CDR3 loop: CASSPREDSTDTQYF. As DNA, the CDR3 is TGTGCCAGCTCACCCCGGGAGGACAGCACAGATACGCAGTATTTT.

The chain uses TRBV28 and TRBJ1-5; 9 bases are shared with TRBD1. Germline CDR1 reads MDHEN; CDR2 reads SYDVKM. The CDR3 sequence is 15 residues long. V was clipped by 3 bases and J by 4 bases; unmatched bases: 4. CDR3 nucleotides: TGTGCCAGCAGTTTCGGGACAGGGAGAAATCAGCCCCAGCATTTT. Translating gives CASSFGTGRNQPQHF.

The V and J genes are TRBV7-9 and TRBJ2-2; D not certain. V was trimmed by 5 bases and J by 10 bases, leaving 8 bases between them. The CDR3 runs 11 residues. The germline V gene has CDR1 SEHNR and CDR2 FQNEAQ (reference sequence). CDR3 nucleotide sequence: TGTGCCAGCAGCAACTATGCGGAGCTGTTTTTT. Amino acids: CASSNYAELFF.

This clonotype was counted between two and nine times. The rearrangement joins TRBV5-6 to TRBJ1-2, with D uncertain. V dropped 0 bases and J dropped 4 bases, with 13 bases sitting between them. Germline CDR1 SGHDT, CDR2 YYEEEE. The CDR3 covers 15 residues. CDR3 in amino acids: CASSLVRAPAYGYTF. CDR3 nucleotides: TGTGCCAGCAGCTTGGTACGGGCACCTGCCTATGGCTACACCTTC.

This clonotype has only a few counts. The J gene is TRBJ2-7, the V gene TRBV4-1, with 11 bases matching TRBD2. The CDR3 sequence is 18 residues long. The germline gives CDR1 MGHRA, CDR2 YSYEKL. J gave up 4 bases and V 5 bases, and 16 bases lay outside the gene matches. CDR3 DNA sequence: TGCGCCAGCAGCGAACCTACAACCGAAGCTAGCGGGAGGTACGAGCAGTACTTC. Translated: CASSEPTTEASGRYEQYF.

This clonotype was counted at least ten times. The chain couples TRBV12-3 or TRBV12-4 to TRBJ2-7; TRBD2 aligns across 10 bases. Losses at the gene ends were 3 bases for V and 4 bases for J; bases not matched to a gene: 3. This CDR3 has 14 residues. Written as DNA, the CDR3 is TGTGCCAGCAGTTTCGGGGGACTAGCGTACGAGCAGTACGTC. It specifies CASSFGGLAYEQYV.

This clonotype was recorded many times. This chain links TRBV5-5 with TRBJ1-1; D unresolved. CDR3 size: 13 residues. Germline values: CDR1 SGHKS, CDR2 YYEKEE (reference sequence). Trimming took 1 base from V and 2 from J, leaving 6 bases between them. The CDR3 DNA sequence: TGTGCCAGCAGCTTGTTAACTAACACTGAAGCTTTCTTT. Translated, it gives CASSLLTNTEAFF.

This clonotype was recorded a few times. The chain links TRBV15 to TRBJ2-1; the match to TRBD2 covers 10 bases. V shed 0 bases, J shed 8 bases, and the junction held 4 bases outside the gene matches. From germline, CDR1 is LNHNV and CDR2 YYDKDF (reference sequence). The CDR3 spans 15 residues. The CDR3 DNA reads as TGTGCCACCAGCAGAGAAATAGCGGGGGGTGATGAGCAGTTCTTC. The encoded protein is CATSREIAGGDEQFF.

This clonotype appeared a few times. The chain has TRBV25-1 and TRBJ1-1, with D possibly matching TRBD1 (6 bases). The V gene's germline CDR1 is MGHDK and CDR2 SYGVNS. The CDR3 covers 10 residues. Trimming cost V 10 bases and J 8 bases, with 11 bases left between them. As DNA, the CDR3 is TGTGCCACCTTAGGACAGGAAGCTTTCTTT. The encoded protein is CATLGQEAFF.

This clonotype was seen only a few times. The V and J genes are TRBV4-1 and TRBJ2-2, with D maybe TRBD1 (5 bases). In germline, CDR1 is MGHRA, CDR2 YSYEKL. Between the trimmed V and J ends, which lost 0 bases and 4 bases, there was a span of 9 bases. The CDR3 extends over 15 amino acids. The CDR3 DNA reads TGCGCCAGCAGCCAAGAGGGGCTTCGCACCGGGGAGCTGTTTTTT. Encoded protein: CASSQEGLRTGELFF.

This chain links TRBV9 with TRBJ1-2, with D possibly being TRBD1 (6 bases). Germline loops: CDR1 SGDLS, CDR2 YYNGEE. Trimming pared 3 bases from V and 1 base from J, leaving 10 bases between. This CDR3 spans 14 amino acids. The CDR3 region is CASSEGVVNYGYTF. CDR3 nucleotide sequence: TGTGCCAGCAGCGAGGGGGTGGTTAACTATGGCTACACCTTC.

The rearrangement joins TRBV6-2 or TRBV6-3 to TRBJ1-5, with unresolved D. Germline V CDR1 and CDR2: MNHEY, SVGEGT. V was trimmed by 6 bases and J by 3 bases, leaving 12 bases between them. This CDR3 region has 14 residues. The CDR3 reads CASRAGFNNQPQHF. The CDR3, as DNA: TGTGCCAGCAGGGCCGGGTTCAACAATCAGCCCCAGCATTTT.

V usage is TRBV13 and J usage is TRBJ2-1, with TRBD2 as a possible D gene (6 bases). V was clipped by 3 bases and J by 8 bases, with 17 bases between them. Germline V CDR1 and CDR2: PRHDT, FYEKMQ (reference sequence). This CDR3 is 15 amino acids long. The CDR3, as DNA: TGTGCCAGCAGCTTCGAGGCAAGGTGGAGGGATGAGCAGTTCTTC. Protein sequence: CASSFEARWRDEQFF.

This clonotype was seen a handful of times. V is TRBV5-1 and J is TRBJ2-3; TRBD2 is a possible D gene (6 bases). V lost 3 bases to trimming and J lost 1 base, with 9 bases between them. CDR1 is SGHRS, CDR2 YFSETQ, per germline. This CDR3 has 14 amino acids. CDR3 residues: CASSSIAGTDTQYF. The CDR3 nucleotides read TGCGCCAGCAGCTCAATAGCGGGCACAGATACGCAGTATTTT. Based on the CDR3 plus reference TRBV5-1 and TRBJ2-3, the full variable domain is KAGVTQTPRYLIKTRGQQVTLSCSPISGHRSVSWYQQTPGQGLQFLFEYFSETQRNKGNFPGRFSGRQFSNSRSEMNVSTLELGDSALYLCASSSIAGTDTQYFGPGTRLTVL.

The V call is TRBV28, the J call TRBJ1-3; D uncertain. V was shortened by 7 bases and J by 0 bases, with 10 bases between the two germline ends. The CDR3 totals 14 residues. Looked up from germline, CDR1 is MDHEN and CDR2 is SYDVKM. This chain's CDR3 is CASTPLGSGNTIYF. In nucleotides, the CDR3 is TGTGCCAGCACCCCTCTGGGCTCTGGAAACACCATATATTTT.

This clonotype was recorded a few times. The V call is TRBV7-9, the J call TRBJ2-2; 8 bases are shared with TRBD1. Germline CDR1 is SEHNR and CDR2 is FQNEAQ (reference sequence). Losses at the gene ends were 2 bases for V and 2 bases for J; bases not matched to a gene: 4. The CDR3 is 16 residues long. CDR3: CASSLWDRYNTGELFF. As DNA, the CDR3 is TGTGCCAGCAGCTTATGGGACAGGTACAACACCGGGGAGCTGTTTTTT.

The CDR3, as DNA: TGCGCCAGCAGCTTGAGTGGGACAATCCAGGACTATGGCTACACCTTC. This sequence encodes CASSLSGTIQDYGYTF. The chain recombines TRBV5-1 with TRBJ1-2, with a weak D call TRBD1 (6 bases). Between the trimmed V and J ends, which lost 1 base and 3 bases, there was a span of 16 bases. Germline V gives CDR1 SGHRS, CDR2 YFSETQ. This CDR3 has 16 residues.

This clonotype showed up just a few times. The chain combines TRBV7-8 with TRBJ1-5, with 7 bases lining up with TRBD1. V lost 8 bases, J lost 4 bases, and 5 bases stayed unmatched. This CDR3 has 13 residues. Germline V gene data show CDR1 as SGHVS and CDR2 as FQNEAQ. The CDR3 is CASGGQPNQPQHF. DNA for the CDR3: TGTGCCAGCGGGGGACAGCCTAATCAGCCCCAGCATTTT.

This clonotype appeared many times. This chain joins TRBV9 and TRBJ2-1; 8 bases line up with TRBD2. The germline V gene encodes CDR1 SGDLS and CDR2 YYNGEE. This CDR3 region has 16 residues. Unmatched junction bases numbered 6, after V lost 0 bases and J lost 4 bases. The CDR3 is CASSVVGRGAYNEQFF. The CDR3 DNA reads TGTGCCAGCAGCGTAGTAGGGCGGGGGGCTTACAATGAGCAGTTCTTC.

As DNA, the CDR3 is TGCGCCAGCAGCCAAGGGACATACGAAGCTTTCTTT. It translates to CASSQGTYEAFF. This chain joins TRBV4-1 and TRBJ1-1, with a tentative D call TRBD1 (5 bases). Germline V gene data show CDR1 as MGHRA and CDR2 as YSYEKL. This CDR3 region has 12 residues. The ends were cut back, 1 base at V and 8 bases at J, with 8 bases in the middle.